This TCR beta chain was recovered during a study of neoadjuvant anti-PD-1 for oral cavity cancer. In the study overall: Before surgery, most patients got three to four biweekly 3 mg/kg nivolumab doses.

The method was immunoSEQ multiplex PCR; TCRdb's version includes in-frame clones alone and lacks a portion of them. Among about 61,000 clones listed, around 80% were seen once. The V gene's germline CDR1 is SGHAT and CDR2 FQNNGV. V was pared by 5 bases and J by 5 bases, with 10 bases of the junction left unmatched. This CDR3 region has 15 residues. The chain carries TRBV11-2 and TRBJ2-3; 7 nucleotides match TRBD1. This clonotype was sampled from a person between 40 and 79 years old with oral cavity squamous cell carcinoma. The material was PBMCs, obtained before nivolumab (anti-PD-1) treatment. CDR3 residues: CASSPRTGTQDTQYF. CDR3 nucleotide sequence: TGTGCCAGCAGCCCCCGGACAGGTACGCAAGATACGCAGTATTTT.